This T cell receptor beta chain was recorded in a study of radiation and T cells in renal cell carcinoma. The study's findings and limits: Intratumoral heterogeneity was not captured in these approximately 1 g regions. Irradiated tumors held more dominant CDR3 motifs than control tumors. Compared with controls, irradiated tumors showed greater TCR clonality.

This clone has only a few counts. Its antigen remains unknown. Between the trimmed V and J ends, which lost 0 bases and 4 bases, there was a span of 9 bases. Germline CDR1 reads MNHEY; CDR2 reads SMNVEV (reference sequence). The CDR3 has 15 residues. Generated by immunoSEQ multiplex PCR, the TCRdb table keeps only in-frame clones and is missing some. The sample lists about 24,000 clones; about 62% were seen once. The sample's treatment: treatment-naive control, cytoreductive nephrectomy. The origin of this receptor is a man aged 35-49 years with renal cell carcinoma. Here the sequenced sample was tumor tissue, taken from a patient whose treatment was nephrectomy without radiotherapy. The chain couples TRBV27 to TRBJ2-2; maybe TRBD2 (6 bases). CDR3 protein: CASSLSRGGTGELFF. The CDR3 DNA reads as TGTGCCAGCAGTTTATCGAGGGGAGGCACCGGGGAGCTGTTTTTT.